Below are 8 T cell receptor beta chains sequenced from a single sample in a study of T cells in Graves' hyperthyroidism and ophthalmopathy. There were TCR beta CDR3 regions amplified from RNA transcripts. A set of HTBI primers served as the primers for a first-round RT-PCR of the TCR CDR3. TCRdb re-derived calls from the multiplex PCR reads in MiXCR, one entry per CDR3 protein. This table has 35,000 to 40,000 distinct CDR3 sequences, 40% to 55% appearing once. Sequencing was carried out using blood. Receptors originate from a woman in her 50s with Graves' hyperthyroidism that later progressed to Graves' ophthalmopathy.

This clonotype was counted a single time. The rearrangement links TRBV2 to TRBJ2-7; D might be TRBD1 (7 bases). The CDR3 totals 13 residues. CDR1 and CDR2 (germline): SNHLY, FYNNEI. Trimming removed 6 bases at V and 5 bases at J, with 14 bases between. CDR3 protein: CASSHDREDEQYF. CDR3 nucleotides: TGTGCCAGCAGCCACGACAGGGAGGACGAGCAGTACTTC. Drawing the rest from reference TRBV2 and TRBJ2-7, the complete variable domain is EPEVTQTPSHQVTQMGQEVILRCVPISNHLYFYWYRQILGQKVEFLVSFYNNEISEKSEIFDDQFSVERPDGSNFTLKIRSTKLEDSAMYFCASSHDREDEQYFGPGTRLTVT.

In this sample, this clonotype turned up once. Since the CDR3 does not end with the conserved phenylalanine or tryptophan, this likely comes from a read error. The limits of the CDR3 on the DNA are not certain, so only TCRdb's listed CDR3 is given. The chain has TRBV5-5 and TRBJ2-7; the table's TRBD2 call for D was not verified on the DNA. The CDR3 extends over 8 residues, inclusive of both ends. From germline, CDR1 is SGHKS and CDR2 YYEKEE (reference sequence). This chain's CDR3 is CASSRLAG.

Details on this clonotype: Given the absence of the conserved phenylalanine or tryptophan at the CDR3 end, a read error is likely. The DNA is left out, because the CDR3 cannot be placed on it with certainty; the CDR3 is given as TCRdb lists it. V and J are TRBV11-3 and TRBJ1-6. Germline V gene sequence: CDR1 SGHNT, CDR2 YENEEA. The CDR3 adds up to 8 amino acids, both ends counted. CDR3 region: CASSPRGS.

The chain uses TRBV2 and TRBJ1-6, with 10 positions matching TRBD1. J gave up 8 bases and V 3 bases, and 4 bases lay outside the gene matches. The CDR3 runs 15 residues. Germline lookup yields CDR1 SNHLY and CDR2 FYNNEI. The chain's CDR3 is CASSEDRGLDSPLHF. The CDR3 DNA sequence: TGTGCCAGCAGTGAGGACAGGGGGTTGGATTCACCCCTCCACTTT. The full variable domain, completed using reference TRBV2 and TRBJ1-6, is EPEVTQTPSHQVTQMGQEVILRCVPISNHLYFYWYRQILGQKVEFLVSFYNNEISEKSEIFDDQFSVERPDGSNFTLKIRSTKLEDSAMYFCASSEDRGLDSPLHFGNGTRLTVT.

Comment on this clonotype: A read error may account for a junction end that differs from germline. J is TRBJ2-1 and V is TRBV3-1, with D perhaps TRBD1 or TRBD2 (5 bases each). Germline values: CDR1 LGHDT, CDR2 YNNKEL (reference sequence). The CDR3 length is 16 residues. CDR3 coding DNA: TGTGCCCGCAGCCAGGACGGGACCCCGAGATACAATGAGCAGTTCTTC. Translated: CARSQDGTPRYNEQFF.

This chain joins TRBV9 and TRBJ2-3; 11 bases match TRBD2. With V trimmed by 2 bases and J by 5 bases, 7 bases remained unmatched. Per the germline V gene, CDR1 is SGDLS and CDR2 is YYNGEE. The CDR3 extends over 16 amino acids. The CDR3 region is CASSVASGGPGDTQYF. Written as DNA, the CDR3 is TGTGCCAGCAGCGTCGCTAGCGGGGGGCCTGGAGATACGCAGTATTTT.

This clonotype showed up many times. The chain employs TRBV4-1 and TRBJ2-7; tentatively, D is TRBD2 (6 bases). Per the germline V gene, CDR1 is MGHRA and CDR2 is YSYEKL. Trimming removed 1 base at V and 3 bases at J, with 16 bases between. The CDR3 loop spans 16 amino acids. CDR3 nucleotide sequence: TGCGCCAGCAGCCAAGCTGGTCTAGCGAGCTTCTACGAGCAGTACTTC. Its protein product is CASSQAGLASFYEQYF.

The rearrangement joins TRBV7-2 to TRBJ2-5; D uncertain. This CDR3 is 15 amino acids long. The V gene lost 1 base and the J gene lost 4 bases, with 13 bases spanning the gap. Looked up from germline, CDR1 is SGHTA and CDR2 is FQGNSA. CDR3 loop: CASSLVSPWAETQYF. CDR3 DNA: TGTGCCAGCAGCTTAGTCTCCCCCTGGGCAGAGACCCAGTACTTC. Looking up the rest from reference TRBV7-2 and TRBJ2-5 gives the full variable domain: GAGVSQSPSNKVTEKGKDVELRCDPISGHTALYWYRQSLGQGLEFLIYFQGNSAPDKSGLPSDRFSAERTGGSVSTLTIQRTQQEDSAVYLCASSLVSPWAETQYFGPGTRLLVL.